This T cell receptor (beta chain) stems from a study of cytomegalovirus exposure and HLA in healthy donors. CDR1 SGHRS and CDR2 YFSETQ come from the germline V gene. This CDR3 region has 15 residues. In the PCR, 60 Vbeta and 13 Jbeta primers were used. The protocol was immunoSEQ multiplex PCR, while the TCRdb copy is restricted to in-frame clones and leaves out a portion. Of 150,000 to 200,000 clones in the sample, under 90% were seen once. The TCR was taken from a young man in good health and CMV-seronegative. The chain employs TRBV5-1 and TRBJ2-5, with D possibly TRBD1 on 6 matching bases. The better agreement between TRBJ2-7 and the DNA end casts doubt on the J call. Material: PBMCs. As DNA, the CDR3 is TGCGCCAGCAGCTTGGCAGGGGTTTCGACCTACGAGCAGTACTTC. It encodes CASSLAGVSTYEQYF.